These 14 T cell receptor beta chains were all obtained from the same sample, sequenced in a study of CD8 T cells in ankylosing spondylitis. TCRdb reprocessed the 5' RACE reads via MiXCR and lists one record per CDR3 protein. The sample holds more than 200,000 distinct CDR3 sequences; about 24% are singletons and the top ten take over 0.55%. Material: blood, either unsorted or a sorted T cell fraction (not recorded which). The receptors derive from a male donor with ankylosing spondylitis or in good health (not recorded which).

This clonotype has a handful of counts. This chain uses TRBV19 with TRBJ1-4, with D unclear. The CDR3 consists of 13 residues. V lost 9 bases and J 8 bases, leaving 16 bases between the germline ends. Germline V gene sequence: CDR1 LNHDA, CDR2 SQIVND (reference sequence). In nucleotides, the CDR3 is TGTGCCAGCCAGGACTGGGGAGGCGAAAAACTGTTTTTT. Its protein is CASQDWGGEKLFF.

The CDR3 loop reads CASSPGLAGTPQETQYF. CDR3 bases: TGTGCCAGCAGCCCCGGACTAGCGGGGACTCCCCAAGAGACCCAGTACTTC. The J gene is TRBJ2-5, the V gene TRBV7-2; TRBD2 aligns across 12 bases. The CDR3 length is 17 residues. Germline CDR1 reads SGHTA; CDR2 reads FQGNSA. With 5 bases clipped from V and 1 base from J, the junction kept 8 bases outside the gene matches.

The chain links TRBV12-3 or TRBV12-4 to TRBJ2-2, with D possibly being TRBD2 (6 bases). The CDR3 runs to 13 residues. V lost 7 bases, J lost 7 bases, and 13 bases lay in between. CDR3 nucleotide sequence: TGTGCCAGCAAATGGGGGGACGGCGGGGAGCTGTTTTTT. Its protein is CASKWGDGGELFF.

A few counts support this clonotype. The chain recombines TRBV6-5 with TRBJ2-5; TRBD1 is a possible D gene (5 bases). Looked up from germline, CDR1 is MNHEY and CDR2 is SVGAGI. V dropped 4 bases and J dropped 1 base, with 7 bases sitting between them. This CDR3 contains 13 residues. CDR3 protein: CASSWGSQETQYF. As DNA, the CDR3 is TGTGCCAGCAGTTGGGGCAGCCAAGAGACCCAGTACTTC.

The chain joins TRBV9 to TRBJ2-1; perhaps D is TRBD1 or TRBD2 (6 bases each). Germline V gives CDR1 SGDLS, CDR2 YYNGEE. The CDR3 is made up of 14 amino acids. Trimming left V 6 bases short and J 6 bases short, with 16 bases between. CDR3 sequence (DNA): TGTGCCAGCACCCGAGGGGGACTGTCCAATGAGCAGTTCTTC. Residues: CASTRGGLSNEQFF.

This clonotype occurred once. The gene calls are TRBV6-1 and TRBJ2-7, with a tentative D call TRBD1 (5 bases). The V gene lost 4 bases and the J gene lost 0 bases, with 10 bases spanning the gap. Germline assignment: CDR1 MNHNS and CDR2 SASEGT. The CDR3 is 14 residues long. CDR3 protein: CASSVQGTSYEQYF. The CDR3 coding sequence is TGTGCCAGCAGTGTCCAGGGCACCTCCTACGAGCAGTACTTC.

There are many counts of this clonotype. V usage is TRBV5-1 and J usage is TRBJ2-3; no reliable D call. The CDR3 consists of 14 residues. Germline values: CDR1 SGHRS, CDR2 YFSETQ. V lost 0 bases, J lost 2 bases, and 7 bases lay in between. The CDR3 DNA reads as TGCGCCAGCAGCTTGGAGGATTACACAGATACGCAGTATTTT. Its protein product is CASSLEDYTDTQYF.

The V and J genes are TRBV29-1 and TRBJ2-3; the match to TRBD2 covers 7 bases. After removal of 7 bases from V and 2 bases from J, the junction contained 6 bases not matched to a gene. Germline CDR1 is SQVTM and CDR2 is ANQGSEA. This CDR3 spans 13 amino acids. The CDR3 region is CSGRTRLTDTQYF. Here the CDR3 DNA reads TGCAGCGGTCGGACTAGACTCACAGATACGCAGTATTTT.

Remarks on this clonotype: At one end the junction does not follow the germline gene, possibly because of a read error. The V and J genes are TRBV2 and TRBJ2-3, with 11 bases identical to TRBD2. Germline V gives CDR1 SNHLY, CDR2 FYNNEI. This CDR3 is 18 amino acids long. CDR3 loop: CAISSPLPGLADPDTQYF. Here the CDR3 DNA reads TGTGCCATCAGTTCCCCCCTGCCGGGACTAGCGGACCCAGATACGCAGTATTTT.

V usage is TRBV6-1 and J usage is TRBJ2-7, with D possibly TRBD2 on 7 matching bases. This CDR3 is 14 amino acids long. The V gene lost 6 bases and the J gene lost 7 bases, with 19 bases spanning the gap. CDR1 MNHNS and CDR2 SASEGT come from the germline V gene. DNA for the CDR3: TGTGCCAGCAGCCCCTCCGGGGGGCCAGGAGAGCAGTACTTC. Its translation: CASSPSGGPGEQYF.

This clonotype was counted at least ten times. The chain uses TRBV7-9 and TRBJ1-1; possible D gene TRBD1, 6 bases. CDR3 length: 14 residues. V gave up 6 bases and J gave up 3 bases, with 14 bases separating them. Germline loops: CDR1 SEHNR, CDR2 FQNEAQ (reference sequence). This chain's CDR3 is CASRTDRLYTEAFF. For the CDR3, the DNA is TGTGCCAGCAGAACCGACAGGCTCTACACTGAAGCTTTCTTT.

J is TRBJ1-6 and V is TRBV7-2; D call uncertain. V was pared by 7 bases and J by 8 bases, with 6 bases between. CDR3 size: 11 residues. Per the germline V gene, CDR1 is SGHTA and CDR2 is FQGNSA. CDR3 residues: CASTDDSPLHF. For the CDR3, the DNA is TGTGCCAGCACCGACGATTCACCCCTCCACTTT. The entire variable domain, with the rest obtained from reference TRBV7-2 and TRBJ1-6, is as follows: GAGVSQSPSNKVTEKGKDVELRCDPISGHTALYWYRQSLGQGLEFLIYFQGNSAPDKSGLPSDRFSAERTGGSVSTLTIQRTQQEDSAVYLCASTDDSPLHFGNGTRLTVT.

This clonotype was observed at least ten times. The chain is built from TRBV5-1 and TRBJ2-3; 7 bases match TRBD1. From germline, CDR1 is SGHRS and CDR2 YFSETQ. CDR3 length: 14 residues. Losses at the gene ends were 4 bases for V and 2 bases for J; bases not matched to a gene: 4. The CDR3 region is CASSRDRFTDTQYF. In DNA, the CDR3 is TGCGCCAGCAGCCGGGACAGATTCACAGATACGCAGTATTTT.

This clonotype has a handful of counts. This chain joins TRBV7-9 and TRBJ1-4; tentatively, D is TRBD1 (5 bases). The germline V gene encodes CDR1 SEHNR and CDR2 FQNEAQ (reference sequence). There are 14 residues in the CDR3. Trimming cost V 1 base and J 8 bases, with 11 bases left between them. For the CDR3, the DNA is TGTGCCAGCAGCTTAGGGCAGGGTGGCGAAAAACTGTTTTTT. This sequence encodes CASSLGQGGEKLFF.